Listed here are 18 T cell receptor beta chains from one sample, sequenced in a study of cytomegalovirus exposure and HLA in healthy donors. The repertoire was sequenced with immunoSEQ multiplex PCR; TCRdb's copy has only in-frame clones and lacks some. Among around 200,000 clones listed, approximately 84% were seen once. Sequencing was carried out using PBMCs. These receptors came from a young woman in good health and CMV-seropositive.

The genes are TRBV4-2 and TRBJ2-3; TRBD2 agrees at 9 bases. This CDR3 spans 19 amino acids. The V gene end was trimmed by 4 bases and the J gene end by 0 bases; junction bases not matched to a gene: 14. Per germline, CDR1 LGHNA and CDR2 YNFKEQ. The CDR3 loop is CASSPRWDSGGASTDTQYF. The DNA of the CDR3 is TGTGCCAGCAGCCCCAGATGGGATAGCGGGGGAGCTAGCACAGATACGCAGTATTTT.

J is TRBJ2-7 and V is TRBV5-4, with 7 bases fitting TRBD1. Germline V gene data show CDR1 as SGHNT and CDR2 as YYREEE (reference sequence). CDR3 length equals 15 residues. Losses at the gene ends were 3 bases for V and 0 bases for J; bases not matched to a gene: 6. Written as DNA, the CDR3 is TGTGCCAGCAGCTCACATCCAGGGGGCTCCTACGAGCAGTACTTC. This codes for CASSSHPGGSYEQYF.

This clone turned up a few times. J is TRBJ2-2 and V is TRBV15; the D gene is possibly TRBD1 (6 bases). The CDR3 extends over 13 amino acids. Per germline, CDR1 LNHNV and CDR2 YYDKDF (reference sequence). V lost 9 bases to trimming and J lost 4 bases, with 12 bases between them. In nucleotides, the CDR3 is TGTGCCACATACAGGGTCGCCACCGGGGAGCTGTTTTTT. It is translated as CATYRVATGELFF. The full variable domain, with the rest looked up from reference TRBV15 and TRBJ2-2, is DAMVIQNPRYQVTQFGKPVTLSCSQTLNHNVMYWYQQKSSQAPKLLFHYYDKDFNNEADTPDNFQSRRPNTSFCFLDIRSPGLGDTAMYLCATYRVATGELFFGEGSRLTVL.

The rearrangement joins TRBV29-1 to TRBJ1-5; no clear D. The CDR3 length is 13 residues. Germline V gene data show CDR1 as SQVTM and CDR2 as ANQGSEA. Trimming took 4 bases from V and 4 from J, leaving 11 bases between them. This CDR3 is CSVASGLNQPQHF. The DNA of the CDR3 is TGCAGCGTTGCGTCCGGGTTAAATCAGCCCCAGCATTTT.

CDR3 bases: TGTGCCAGCAGCTTCCGACCAAAACAGGGGGCTATGAGGGATACGCAGTATTTT. Protein sequence: CASSFRPKQGAMRDTQYF. This sequence joins TRBV11-2 and TRBJ2-3, with 9 positions matching TRBD1. The ends lost 3 bases at V and 6 bases at J; junction bases unmatched: 16. The CDR3 loop spans 18 amino acids. Germline V gene sequence: CDR1 SGHAT, CDR2 FQNNGV.

The chain uses TRBV2 and TRBJ2-7; unclear D gene. Trimming took 6 bases from V and 1 from J, leaving 16 bases between them. Germline lookup yields CDR1 SNHLY and CDR2 FYNNEI. The CDR3 runs 15 residues. The CDR3 reads CASSEEYTGSYEQYF. CDR3 nucleotide sequence: TGTGCCAGCAGCGAGGAATATACCGGGTCCTACGAGCAGTACTTC.

This sequence joins TRBV27 and TRBJ2-7; TRBD2 might be the D (6 bases). CDR1 and CDR2 from the germline V gene are MNHEY and SMNVEV (reference sequence). Trimming removed 5 bases at V and 4 bases at J, with 12 bases between. The CDR3 sequence is 13 residues long. The CDR3 here is CASSMRDPYEQYF. CDR3 sequence (DNA): TGTGCCAGCAGTATGCGGGACCCATACGAGCAGTACTTC.

Only a few counts were recorded for this clone. The chain joins TRBV10-3 to TRBJ2-3; 10 bases line up with TRBD1. The germline V gene has CDR1 ENHRY and CDR2 SYGVKD. The CDR3 totals 19 residues. V lost 3 bases and J lost 2; bases outside the gene matches: 14. CDR3 in amino acids: CAISESPGQGRNPTDTQYF. The DNA for the CDR3 is TGTGCCATCAGTGAATCTCCGGGACAGGGGCGCAATCCCACAGATACGCAGTATTTT.

This clone was seen a single time. The chain employs TRBV5-5 and TRBJ2-7, with a tentative D call TRBD1 (6 bases). The CDR3 is 15 amino acids. Trimming took off 2 bases at V and 0 bases at J, with 12 bases between the two ends. Germline lookup yields CDR1 SGHKS and CDR2 YYEKEE (reference sequence). The CDR3 protein is CASSFGQGSSYEQYF. The CDR3 DNA follows: TGTGCCAGCAGCTTCGGGCAGGGGAGCTCCTACGAGCAGTACTTC.

The chain is built from TRBV11-2 and TRBJ2-7; 9 bases align to TRBD1. Germline CDR1 SGHAT, CDR2 FQNNGV. The V and J ends lost 2 bases and 7 bases, in that order; junction bases with no gene match: 15. This CDR3 contains 17 residues. The CDR3 loop reads CASSLKASGTGRNEQYF. The CDR3 DNA reads as TGTGCCAGCAGCTTAAAAGCATCCGGGACAGGGAGGAATGAGCAGTACTTC.

V usage is TRBV18 and J usage is TRBJ2-7, with 12 bases matching TRBD1. This CDR3 has 15 residues. After removal of 3 bases from V and 6 bases from J, the junction contained 6 bases not matched to a gene. CDR1 KGHSH and CDR2 LQKENI come from the germline V gene. CDR3: CASSPSGQGATEQYF. The DNA for the CDR3 is TGTGCCAGCTCACCCTCGGGACAGGGGGCGACCGAGCAGTACTTC.

The CDR3: CASSSRSGNTYEQYF. In DNA form, the CDR3 reads TGCGCCAGCAGCTCTCGGAGCGGGAATACCTACGAGCAGTACTTC. V and J are TRBV5-1 and TRBJ2-7; 7 nucleotides align to TRBD2. CDR3 length: 15 residues. V dropped 3 bases and J dropped 2; count of bases not matched to a gene: 8. Germline CDR1 is SGHRS and CDR2 is YFSETQ.

J is TRBJ1-6 and V is TRBV9; no firm D call. The germline gives CDR1 SGDLS, CDR2 YYNGEE. V shed 1 base and J shed 7 bases, with 12 bases lying between them. CDR3 length: 15 amino acids. CDR3 loop: CASSVQPEGNSPLHF. In DNA form, the CDR3 reads TGTGCCAGCAGCGTACAGCCCGAGGGAAATTCACCCCTCCACTTT.

This clone was seen a single time. J is TRBJ1-2 and V is TRBV11-2; TRBD1 aligns across 7 bases. CDR3 size: 14 residues. Germline values: CDR1 SGHAT, CDR2 FQNNGV. V lost 7 bases and J lost 4; bases outside the gene matches: 9. CDR3 nucleotide sequence: TGTGCCAGCACCACAGCTACAGGGGTCTATGGCTACACCTTC. Residues: CASTTATGVYGYTF.

V is TRBV6-1 and J is TRBJ2-3, with 9 nucleotides matching TRBD2. The CDR3 sequence is 15 residues long. Germline CDR1 is MNHNS and CDR2 is SASEGT. With V trimmed by 5 bases and J by 0 bases, 3 bases remained unmatched. CDR3 sequence reads: CASSSSGGSTDTQYF. The CDR3 DNA is TGTGCCAGCAGTTCAAGCGGGGGGAGCACAGATACGCAGTATTTT.

The genes are TRBV5-1 and TRBJ1-5; 11 bases are shared with TRBD1. Trimming at V came to 4 bases and at J to 4 bases, leaving 4 bases not matched to a gene. This CDR3 region has 15 residues. Per germline, CDR1 SGHRS and CDR2 YFSETQ. The CDR3 reads CASSLGDRGNQPQHF. The DNA of the CDR3 is TGCGCCAGCAGCCTCGGGGACAGGGGGAATCAGCCCCAGCATTTT.

This clone came up once. This chain uses TRBV6-1 with TRBJ1-4; possibly TRBD1 for D (5 bases). V lost 2 bases and J 2 bases, leaving 15 bases between the germline ends. Germline assignment: CDR1 MNHNS and CDR2 SASEGT. CDR3 size: 17 residues. CDR3 sequence reads: CASSERRGEGTNEKLFF. CDR3 coding DNA: TGTGCCAGCAGTGAACGGCGGGGAGAGGGGACTAATGAAAAACTGTTTTTT.

The sample holds one count of this clone. The rearrangement links TRBV27 to TRBJ1-1; D is unclear. Trimming shortened V by 8 bases and J by 6 bases, and 10 bases separated the two germline ends. The CDR3 consists of 11 residues. CDR1 and CDR2 (germline): MNHEY, SMNVEV (reference sequence). The CDR3 spells CASFLRSEAFF. Here the CDR3 DNA reads TGTGCCAGCTTTCTCAGGTCTGAAGCTTTCTTT.